This T cell receptor (beta chain) was sequenced during a study of blood T cell repertoires in COVID-19. V was pared by 5 bases and J by 5 bases, with 7 bases of the junction left unmatched. Germline values: CDR1 MDHEN, CDR2 SYDVKM. The CDR3 consists of 14 residues. The data were produced by immunoSEQ multiplex PCR, yet TCRdb's version contains in-frame clones alone and is incomplete. The sample has 150,000 to 200,000 clones, 75% to 85% seen once; the top ten hold roughly 5.6%. The TCR originated in a woman aged 40 to 50 with COVID-19, enrolled during active disease. This chain joins TRBV28 and TRBJ1-1; 8 nucleotides line up with TRBD1. Sequenced sample: peripheral blood. The CDR3, as DNA: TGTGCCAGCAGTACAGCAGGGGGCAGGACTGAAGCTTTCTTT. This encodes CASSTAGGRTEAFF.